Following are 27 T cell receptor beta chains from one sample sequenced in a study of blood T cell repertoires in COVID-19. The protocol was immunoSEQ multiplex PCR, while the TCRdb copy is restricted to in-frame clones and leaves out a portion. The data contain over 250,000 clones, roughly 90% of them singletons. The sequenced material came from peripheral blood. All receptors come from a woman aged 60 to 75 with acute or convalescent COVID-19.

The chain is built from TRBV9 and TRBJ2-3, with D maybe TRBD2 (5 bases). CDR1 is SGDLS and CDR2 is YYNGEE in the germline V gene. With 4 bases removed from V and 5 bases from J, the gap between germline ends came to 8 bases. CDR3 length: 12 residues. This CDR3 is CASSYEGDTQYF. The CDR3 DNA is TGTGCCAGCAGCTACGAGGGAGATACGCAGTATTTT.

The CDR3 bases are TGTGCCAGCAGCTTGGGGGGAGACTTGACAACTAATGAAAAACTGTTTTTT. Its protein is CASSLGGDLTTNEKLFF. This rearrangement joins TRBV5-6 to TRBJ1-4; D gene ambiguous. The V and J ends lost 0 bases and 0 bases respectively, with 12 bases between them. CDR1 is SGHDT and CDR2 is YYEEEE in the germline V gene. The CDR3 contains 17 residues.

V usage is TRBV11-2 and J usage is TRBJ2-3, with 9 bases fitting TRBD2. The germline CDR1 and CDR2 sequences are SGHAT and FQNNGV. The J segment lost 4 bases and the V segment lost 5 bases, leaving 7 bases of the junction unmatched. CDR3 length: 15 amino acids. This CDR3 is CASSGLAGDSDTQYF. CDR3 DNA: TGTGCCAGCAGCGGATTAGCGGGGGATTCAGATACGCAGTATTTT. The full variable domain, its missing parts supplied by reference TRBV11-2 and TRBJ2-3, is EAGVAQSPRYKIIEKRQSVAFWCNPISGHATLYWYQQILGQGPKLLIQFQNNGVVDDSQLPKDRFSAERLKGVDSTLKIQPAKLEDSAVYLCASSGLAGDSDTQYFGPGTRLTVL.

The chain employs TRBV7-2 and TRBJ2-2, with 8 positions matching TRBD1. With V trimmed by 3 bases and J by 7 bases, 4 bases remained unmatched. The germline CDR1 and CDR2 sequences are SGHTA and FQGNSA. The CDR3 is 14 amino acids. CDR3 in DNA: TGTGCCAGCAGCTTTCAGGGGGCAATCGGGGAGCTGTTTTTT. Translation: CASSFQGAIGELFF.

The rearrangement links TRBV27 to TRBJ2-7; D might be TRBD1 (5 bases). Deletions cut 5 bases from V and 1 base from J, with 12 bases between. This CDR3 is built from 14 residues. CDR1 and CDR2 (germline): MNHEY, SMNVEV (reference sequence). The chain's CDR3 is CASSMTASSYEQYF. For the CDR3, the DNA is TGTGCCAGCAGTATGACAGCCTCATCCTACGAGCAGTACTTC.

The chain recombines TRBV21-1 with TRBJ1-2. TRBV21-1 is a pseudogene. This CDR3 region has 13 residues. In DNA, the CDR3 is TGTGCCAGCAGCAGGGCGGGGGGCTATGGCTACACCTTC. Translating it yields CASSRAGGYGYTF.

This chain connects TRBV7-2 to TRBJ2-7; TRBD1 agrees at 12 bases. CDR3 length: 16 amino acids. Germline V gives CDR1 SGHTA, CDR2 FQGNSA. J gave up 4 bases and V 1 base, and 5 bases lay outside the gene matches. The CDR3: CASSLGGQGALYEQYF. In DNA form, the CDR3 reads TGTGCCAGCAGCTTAGGGGGACAGGGGGCCCTATACGAGCAGTACTTC. Using reference TRBV7-2 and TRBJ2-7 for the parts outside the CDR3, the full variable domain is GAGVSQSPSNKVTEKGKDVELRCDPISGHTALYWYRQSLGQGLEFLIYFQGNSAPDKSGLPSDRFSAERTGGSVSTLTIQRTQQEDSAVYLCASSLGGQGALYEQYFGPGTRLTVT.

The rearrangement uses TRBV24-1 and TRBJ1-2; 7 bases map to TRBD1. The CDR3 runs 13 residues. V lost 3 bases to trimming and J lost 7 bases; unmatched junction nucleotides: 4. Germline V gene sequence: CDR1 KGHDR, CDR2 SFDVKD. The CDR3 loop is CATSDADRVGYTF. The DNA for the CDR3 is TGTGCCACCAGTGATGCTGACAGGGTTGGCTACACCTTC.

The chain employs TRBV7-9 and TRBJ2-5; possible D gene TRBD1, 7 bases. The germline V and J ends were trimmed by 5 bases and 3 bases, with 13 bases remaining between them. Per the germline V gene, CDR1 is SEHNR and CDR2 is FQNEAQ (reference sequence). This CDR3 comprises 14 residues. The CDR3 sequence is CASSDTGEEETQYF. DNA for the CDR3: TGTGCCAGCAGCGACACAGGGGAGGAAGAGACCCAGTACTTC.

The gene calls are TRBV3-1 (or the pseudogene TRBV3-2) and TRBJ2-5, with a possible D match to TRBD1 (5 bases). This CDR3 spans 15 amino acids. V lost 0 bases to trimming and J lost 7 bases, with 15 bases between them. The germline gives CDR1 LGHDT, CDR2 YNNKEL (reference sequence). The CDR3 DNA is TGTGCCAGCAGCCAAGATAGCACAGGCATGGTGACCCAGTACTTC. It is translated as CASSQDSTGMVTQYF.

The CDR3 DNA is TGTGCCAGCAGCCCAGCGGGGGGCATTTACGAGCAGTACTTC. Translated: CASSPAGGIYEQYF. The gene calls are TRBV7-2 and TRBJ2-7, with 9 positions matching TRBD2. Germline loops: CDR1 SGHTA, CDR2 FQGNSA. The J segment lost 4 bases and the V segment lost 5 bases, leaving 6 bases of the junction unmatched. The length of the CDR3 is 14 residues. Based on the CDR3 plus reference TRBV7-2 and TRBJ2-7, the full variable domain is GAGVSQSPSNKVTEKGKDVELRCDPISGHTALYWYRQSLGQGLEFLIYFQGNSAPDKSGLPSDRFSAERTGGSVSTLTIQRTQQEDSAVYLCASSPAGGIYEQYFGPGTRLTVT.

The J gene is TRBJ2-1, the V gene TRBV18; D possibly corresponds to TRBD1 (5 bases). CDR3 length equals 13 residues. Germline loops: CDR1 KGHSH, CDR2 LQKENI. The V gene lost 6 bases and the J gene lost 5 bases, with 11 bases spanning the gap. Written as DNA, the CDR3 is TGTGCCAGCTCCGTAAGGGGAAACAATGAGCAGTTCTTC. Amino acids: CASSVRGNNEQFF. Based on the CDR3 plus reference TRBV18 and TRBJ2-1, the full variable domain is NAGVMQNPRHLVRRRGQEARLRCSPMKGHSHVYWYRQLPEEGLKFMVYLQKENIIDESGMPKERFSAEFPKEGPSILRIQQVVRGDSAAYFCASSVRGNNEQFFGPGTRLTVL.

The CDR3 DNA sequence: TGTGCCAGCAGCAAAAGGGGTAGGGACGAGCAGTACTTC. Protein sequence: CASSKRGRDEQYF. The rearrangement joins TRBV21-1 to TRBJ2-7; the D call in the table, TRBD1, was not verified against the DNA. TRBV21-1 is annotated as a pseudogene. The CDR3 sequence is 13 residues long.

This rearrangement joins TRBV5-4 to TRBJ2-7; D may be TRBD2 (6 bases). The CDR3 contains 15 residues. CDR1 SGHNT and CDR2 YYREEE come from the germline V gene (reference sequence). V shed 4 bases and J shed 2 bases, with 16 bases lying between them. CDR3 nucleotide sequence: TGTGCCAGCAGCACCGTATGGGGGGAGACCTACGAGCAGTACTTC. Encoded protein: CASSTVWGETYEQYF.

V is TRBV7-3 and J is TRBJ2-1; perhaps TRBD1 as D (6 bases). Germline loops: CDR1 SGHTA, CDR2 FQGTGA. This CDR3 comprises 14 residues. The V end was cut by 1 base, the J end by 7 bases, with 11 bases between. In nucleotides, the CDR3 is TGTGCCAGCAGCTTAAATGGGGGCGGGAATGAGCAGTTCTTC. This codes for CASSLNGGGNEQFF.

This chain connects TRBV28 to TRBJ2-7, with TRBD1 as a possible D gene (6 bases). Between the trimmed V and J ends, which lost 4 bases and 3 bases, there was a span of 10 bases. The CDR3 sequence is 13 residues long. Looked up from germline, CDR1 is MDHEN and CDR2 is SYDVKM. This CDR3 is CASSSYRDYEQYF. In DNA, the CDR3 is TGTGCCAGCAGTTCGTACAGGGACTACGAGCAGTACTTC.

In DNA form, the CDR3 reads TGTGCCAGCAGCAGCAGGGTCTCGTCATCACCCCTCCACTTT. This sequence encodes CASSSRVSSSPLHF. The rearrangement joins TRBV6-5 to TRBJ1-6, with D possibly matching TRBD1 (5 bases). Trimming cost V 6 bases and J 10 bases, with 16 bases left between them. The CDR3 has 14 residues. Germline V CDR1 and CDR2: MNHEY, SVGAGI.

V and J are TRBV18 and TRBJ1-4, with a tentative D call TRBD1 (5 bases). This CDR3 contains 16 residues. Trimming cost V 2 bases and J 6 bases, with 16 bases left between them. Per the germline V gene, CDR1 is KGHSH and CDR2 is LQKENI. The CDR3 region has the DNA TGTGCCAGCTCACCAAATTCCCAGGGATCATATGAAAAACTGTTTTTT. This codes for CASSPNSQGSYEKLFF.

J is TRBJ1-5 and V is TRBV6-2 or TRBV6-3; TRBD1 agrees at 9 bases. From germline, CDR1 is MNHEY and CDR2 SVGEGT. V gave up 5 bases and J gave up 6 bases; unmatched junction bases: 8. The CDR3 runs to 15 residues. CDR3 DNA: TGTGCCAGCAGTCCCGGGACAGGGTATCTTCAGCCCCAGCATTTT. It encodes CASSPGTGYLQPQHF.

Notes on this clone: This CDR3 is also generated by other DNA sequences in the sample. The gene calls are TRBV19 and TRBJ1-1, with TRBD1 identical over 7 bases. Losses at the gene ends were 0 bases for V and 3 bases for J; bases not matched to a gene: 4. The CDR3 contains 15 residues. CDR1 is LNHDA and CDR2 is SQIVND in the germline V gene (reference sequence). In DNA, the CDR3 is TGTGCCAGTAGTATAGATCATCAGGGGGACACTGAAGCTTTCTTT. Translation gives CASSIDHQGDTEAFF.

The chain carries TRBV5-1 and TRBJ1-1, with 9 bases lining up with TRBD1. Unmatched junction bases numbered 5, after V lost 4 bases and J lost 1 base. Germline V lookup: CDR1 SGHRS, CDR2 YFSETQ. The CDR3 runs 15 residues. The CDR3 here is CASSPGGQGNTEAFF. The CDR3 DNA follows: TGCGCCAGCAGCCCGGGGGGACAGGGGAACACTGAAGCTTTCTTT.

The chain carries TRBV29-1 and TRBJ1-1, with TRBD1 matching 8 bases. Germline CDR1 reads SQVTM; CDR2 reads ANQGSEA. CDR3 length: 11 residues. After removal of 1 base from V and 10 bases from J, the junction contained 2 bases not matched to a gene. Here the CDR3 reads CSVEGGTGAFF. The CDR3 DNA follows: TGCAGCGTTGAAGGGGGGACAGGAGCTTTCTTT.

The genes are TRBV19 and TRBJ1-2; D is ambiguous. Germline V gene lookup returns CDR1 LNHDA and CDR2 SQIVND (reference sequence). This CDR3 comprises 15 residues. V was cut by 5 bases and J by 2 bases, with 15 bases left in between. CDR3 in amino acids: CASSDQLQANYGYTF. The CDR3 DNA sequence: TGTGCCAGTAGTGACCAGCTGCAGGCGAACTATGGCTACACCTTC.

J is TRBJ2-7 and V is TRBV6-6, with D possibly being TRBD1 (7 bases). CDR3 length: 14 amino acids. CDR1 and CDR2 from the germline V gene are MNHNY and SVGAGI (reference sequence). V was trimmed by 7 bases and J by 6 bases, leaving 19 bases between them. CDR3 in amino acids: CASTQRQGGSEQYF. In DNA, the CDR3 is TGTGCCAGCACCCAGAGACAGGGAGGTAGCGAGCAGTACTTC.

The rearrangement joins TRBV30 to TRBJ1-5, with 11 bases lining up with TRBD1. Germline V CDR1 and CDR2: GTSNPN, SVGIG (reference sequence). This CDR3 region has 18 residues. V shed 0 bases and J 0 bases; nucleotides not matched to a gene: 7. The CDR3 reads CAWSVPGQGGYSNQPQHF. The CDR3 DNA reads TGTGCCTGGAGTGTACCGGGACAGGGGGGTTATAGCAATCAGCCCCAGCATTTT.

The chain joins TRBV2 to TRBJ2-6; D gene ambiguous. The CDR3 sequence is 15 residues long. Germline loops: CDR1 SNHLY, CDR2 FYNNEI. V lost 7 bases and J lost 0, with 10 bases in between. The CDR3 protein is CASTPRVSGANVLTF. CDR3 sequence (DNA): TGTGCCAGCACCCCACGGGTCTCTGGGGCCAACGTCCTGACTTTC.

The chain employs TRBV9 and TRBJ2-5, with 8 bases aligning to TRBD2. The CDR3 is 15 residues long. V shed 4 bases and J 2 bases; nucleotides not matched to a gene: 7. CDR1 and CDR2 from the germline V gene are SGDLS and YYNGEE. CDR3 protein: CASSPREGGQETQYF. CDR3 DNA sequence: TGTGCCAGCAGCCCCCGGGAGGGGGGGCAAGAGACCCAGTACTTC. Variable domain in full (rest from reference TRBV9 and TRBJ2-5): DSGVTQTPKHLITATGQRVTLRCSPRSGDLSVYWYQQSLDQGLQFLIQYYNGEERAKGNILERFSAQQFPDLHSELNLSSLELGDSALYFCASSPREGGQETQYFGPGTRLLVL.